Shown below are 21 T cell receptor beta chains from a single sample sequenced in a study of vaccination and CD4 T cells after COVID-19. For these receptors, no antigen is known. Stated treatment: approximately nine-day PBMC culture with coronavirus spike peptide pools or control peptides (ViraFEST assay). Cultured CD4+ T cell DNA was sequenced using the Oncomine TCR Beta short-read assay. TCRdb reprocessed the PCR reads via MiXCR and lists one record per CDR3 protein. This sample has 19,000 or so distinct CDR3 sequences; about 80% occur once, and the top ten carry about a sixth. Sequences were derived from CD4+ T cells from blood, cultured in vitro, sampled after SARS-CoV-2 vaccination. All receptors come from a human donor who received a COVID-19 vaccine.

This clonotype was seen more than once but under ten times. The rearrangement joins TRBV20-1 to TRBJ1-2; D is possibly TRBD1 (5 bases). The CDR3 is 12 amino acids. Trimming took off 3 bases at V and 8 bases at J, with 13 bases between the two ends. Germline V gene lookup returns CDR1 DFQATT and CDR2 SNEGSKA (reference sequence). The CDR3 region is CSARTESRGYTF. CDR3 in DNA: TGCAGTGCTAGGACAGAATCAAGGGGCTACACCTTC.

This chain connects TRBV20-1 to TRBJ2-3; maybe TRBD1 (6 bases). Germline V lookup: CDR1 DFQATT, CDR2 SNEGSKA (reference sequence). Trimming left V 6 bases short and J 5 bases short, with 21 bases between. The CDR3 has 15 amino acids. The DNA of the CDR3 is TGCAGTGCGAGAAGTTTAGGGGGTGCGGAAGATACGCAGTATTTT. Its protein product is CSARSLGGAEDTQYF.

The chain has TRBV7-8 and TRBJ2-5; 8 nucleotides agree with TRBD2. This CDR3 contains 14 residues. V lost 5 bases and J lost 5; bases outside the gene matches: 7. Germline V gives CDR1 SGHVS, CDR2 FQNEAQ. Here the CDR3 reads CASSPRLARETQYF. For the CDR3, the DNA is TGTGCCAGCAGCCCCCGACTAGCGAGGGAGACCCAGTACTTC.

This clonotype came up once. The chain carries TRBV19 and TRBJ1-1; 12 positions agree with TRBD1. This CDR3 has 16 residues. From germline, CDR1 is LNHDA and CDR2 SQIVND (reference sequence). Trimming took 9 bases from V and 1 from J; bases not matched to a gene: 9. CDR3 loop: CASHRGQGARNTEAFF. The CDR3 nucleotides read TGTGCCAGCCATAGGGGACAGGGGGCCCGGAACACTGAAGCTTTCTTT.

The V call is TRBV24-1, the J call TRBJ1-4; D gene uncertain. CDR3 length: 16 residues. CDR1 and CDR2 from the germline V gene are KGHDR and SFDVKD. Trimming pared 3 bases from V and 7 bases from J, leaving 17 bases between. Here the CDR3 reads CATSDMLRIRSEKLFF. The CDR3 DNA reads TGTGCCACCAGTGATATGTTAAGGATTCGGAGTGAAAAACTGTTTTTT.

The chain links TRBV7-2 to TRBJ1-4, with D hard to call. Trimming cost V 5 bases and J 0 bases, with 10 bases left between them. Germline-derived CDR1 and CDR2 are SGHTA and FQGNSA. CDR3 length: 15 residues. Written as DNA, the CDR3 is TGTGCCAGCAGCCTCCCTCAGGCAACTAATGAAAAACTGTTTTTT. The encoded protein is CASSLPQATNEKLFF. Full variable domain (missing parts from reference TRBV7-2 and TRBJ1-4): GAGVSQSPSNKVTEKGKDVELRCDPISGHTALYWYRQSLGQGLEFLIYFQGNSAPDKSGLPSDRFSAERTGGSVSTLTIQRTQQEDSAVYLCASSLPQATNEKLFFGSGTQLSVL.

The J gene is TRBJ1-5, the V gene TRBV24-1; D gene unclear. V was clipped by 5 bases and J by 6 bases, with 10 bases between them. Germline V lookup: CDR1 KGHDR, CDR2 SFDVKD. This CDR3 is built from 13 residues. The CDR3 is CATSGLWGQPQHF. The DNA for the CDR3 is TGTGCCACCAGTGGCCTCTGGGGTCAGCCCCAGCATTTT.

This chain links TRBV3-1 with TRBJ1-1, with D tentatively TRBD1 (5 bases). V lost 1 base, J lost 4 bases, and 7 bases lay in between. Germline V gene lookup returns CDR1 LGHDT and CDR2 YNNKEL (reference sequence). This CDR3 comprises 13 residues. The CDR3: CASSQVRGTEAFF. The CDR3 region has the DNA TGTGCCAGCAGCCAAGTAAGGGGCACTGAAGCTTTCTTT.

The chain carries TRBV2 and TRBJ1-1; maybe TRBD1 (5 bases). V lost 6 bases, J lost 0 bases, and 14 bases lay in between. CDR1 SNHLY and CDR2 FYNNEI come from the germline V gene. This CDR3 has 15 residues. This CDR3 is CASRMTRGLNTEAFF. The CDR3 region has the DNA TGTGCCAGCAGGATGACCCGGGGCCTGAACACTGAAGCTTTCTTT. Full variable domain (missing parts from reference TRBV2 and TRBJ1-1): EPEVTQTPSHQVTQMGQEVILRCVPISNHLYFYWYRQILGQKVEFLVSFYNNEISEKSEIFDDQFSVERPDGSNFTLKIRSTKLEDSAMYFCASRMTRGLNTEAFFGQGTRLTVV.

This clonotype was detected only once. V gene TRBV7-2 combines with J gene TRBJ2-6, with D uncertain. Germline values: CDR1 SGHTA, CDR2 FQGNSA. The CDR3 runs 15 residues. V was trimmed by 5 bases and J by 1 base, leaving 9 bases between them. The CDR3 DNA is TGTGCCAGCAGCCGAGTGGGATCTGGGGCCAACGTCCTGACTTTC. This sequence encodes CASSRVGSGANVLTF. Drawing the rest from reference TRBV7-2 and TRBJ2-6, the complete variable domain is GAGVSQSPSNKVTEKGKDVELRCDPISGHTALYWYRQSLGQGLEFLIYFQGNSAPDKSGLPSDRFSAERTGGSVSTLTIQRTQQEDSAVYLCASSRVGSGANVLTFGAGSRLTVL.

V is TRBV20-1 and J is TRBJ1-5; tentative D call: TRBD1 (6 bases). This CDR3 has 13 residues. Trimming pared 3 bases from V and 5 bases from J, leaving 11 bases between. CDR1 is DFQATT and CDR2 is SNEGSKA in the germline V gene (reference sequence). The DNA for the CDR3 is TGCAGTGCTAGCGGGGGGCTCGATCAGCCCCAGCATTTT. Its translation: CSASGGLDQPQHF.

The chain couples TRBV7-9 to TRBJ1-4; D call uncertain. This CDR3 spans 14 amino acids. The germline V gene encodes CDR1 SEHNR and CDR2 FQNEAQ (reference sequence). V lost 4 bases and J lost 2, with 8 bases in between. The CDR3, as DNA: TGTGCCAGCAGCTCTAGACGGACTAATGAAAAACTGTTTTTT. This gives the protein CASSSRRTNEKLFF.

The sample holds one count of this clonotype. This chain links TRBV6-5 with TRBJ1-2; possible D gene TRBD1, 5 bases. V lost 3 bases and J 0 bases, leaving 11 bases between the germline ends. From germline, CDR1 is MNHEY and CDR2 SVGAGI. The CDR3 spans 15 residues. The CDR3 reads CASSYIPGPNYGYTF. The DNA for the CDR3 is TGTGCCAGCAGTTATATTCCGGGACCTAACTATGGCTACACCTTC.

The chain has TRBV19 and TRBJ1-1; weak D call: TRBD1 (6 bases). CDR1 and CDR2 (germline): LNHDA, SQIVND (reference sequence). The ends were cut back, 2 bases at V and 6 bases at J, with 16 bases in the middle. The CDR3 length is 15 residues. The CDR3 sequence: CASSIFSGGAAEAFF. The CDR3 DNA sequence: TGTGCCAGTAGTATATTTAGTGGGGGCGCGGCTGAAGCTTTCTTT.

The gene calls are TRBV6-1 and TRBJ1-2, with 12 bases aligning to TRBD1. The CDR3 runs 15 residues. Looked up from germline, CDR1 is MNHNS and CDR2 is SASEGT. The trim removed 4 bases at V and 3 bases at J, leaving 3 bases unmatched. CDR3 residues: CASSAGTGGDYGYTF. In nucleotides, the CDR3 is TGTGCCAGCAGTGCCGGGACAGGGGGCGACTATGGCTACACCTTC.

The rearrangement uses TRBV20-1 and TRBJ2-5; 10 bases are shared with TRBD2. Unmatched junction bases numbered 16, after V lost 6 bases and J lost 6 bases. CDR1 is DFQATT, CDR2 SNEGSKA, per germline (reference sequence). CDR3 length equals 16 residues. The CDR3 region is CSATQRGGLSFKTQYF. For the CDR3, the DNA is TGCAGTGCCACCCAGCGGGGGGGCCTGTCATTTAAGACCCAGTACTTC.

The chain links TRBV19 to TRBJ2-1; 11 bases are shared with TRBD1. Trimming removed 4 bases from V and 4 bases from J; junction bases left unmatched: 3. Germline V gene lookup returns CDR1 LNHDA and CDR2 SQIVND (reference sequence). The CDR3 totals 15 residues. CDR3 coding DNA: TGTGCCAGTAGTAAAGGACAGGGGGCTTACAATGAGCAGTTCTTC. Protein sequence: CASSKGQGAYNEQFF.

The chain has TRBV23-1 and TRBJ2-5; D might be TRBD1 (6 bases). TRBV23-1 is assigned to the ORF class and has an uncertain function. V dropped 3 bases and J dropped 1 base, with 27 bases sitting between them. The CDR3 length is 20 residues. The CDR3 bases are TGCGCCAGCAGTCACCCCCCGGGACAAGGGGACACGAGACTCCAAGAGACCCAGTACTTC. It yields the protein CASSHPPGQGDTRLQETQYF.

The chain uses TRBV24-1 and TRBJ2-3; 7 bases line up with TRBD1. Germline CDR1 KGHDR, CDR2 SFDVKD. J was trimmed by 0 bases and V by 3 bases; bases with no gene match: 8. The CDR3 length is 17 residues. In nucleotides, the CDR3 is TGTGCCACCAGTGATCACGAGACAGGGCCTAGCACAGATACGCAGTATTTT. This codes for CATSDHETGPSTDTQYF.

This sequence joins TRBV3-1 and TRBJ1-2; D is undetermined. The CDR3 is 14 amino acids. Per germline, CDR1 LGHDT and CDR2 YNNKEL (reference sequence). V was pared by 2 bases and J by 2 bases, with 9 bases between. The CDR3 DNA sequence: TGTGCCAGCAGCCAATATACGGGGAACTATGGCTACACCTTC. It codes for CASSQYTGNYGYTF.

This chain links TRBV12-3 or TRBV12-4 with TRBJ1-6; unclear D gene. With 7 bases removed from V and 4 bases from J, the gap between germline ends came to 8 bases. The CDR3 loop spans 13 amino acids. The CDR3 loop is CASKYRYNSPLHF. Written as DNA, the CDR3 is TGTGCCAGCAAATATCGGTATAATTCACCCCTCCACTTT.